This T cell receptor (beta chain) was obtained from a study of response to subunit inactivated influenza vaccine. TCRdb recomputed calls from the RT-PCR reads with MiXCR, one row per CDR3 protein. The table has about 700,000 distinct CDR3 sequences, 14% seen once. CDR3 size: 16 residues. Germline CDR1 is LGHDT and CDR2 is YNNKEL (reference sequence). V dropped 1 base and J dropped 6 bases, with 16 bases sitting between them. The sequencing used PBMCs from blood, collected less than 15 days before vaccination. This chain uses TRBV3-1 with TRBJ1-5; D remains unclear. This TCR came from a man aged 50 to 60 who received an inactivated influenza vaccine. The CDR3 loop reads CASSQASSTVPQPQHF. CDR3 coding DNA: TGTGCCAGCAGCCAAGCAAGTTCCACAGTCCCTCAGCCCCAGCATTTT.